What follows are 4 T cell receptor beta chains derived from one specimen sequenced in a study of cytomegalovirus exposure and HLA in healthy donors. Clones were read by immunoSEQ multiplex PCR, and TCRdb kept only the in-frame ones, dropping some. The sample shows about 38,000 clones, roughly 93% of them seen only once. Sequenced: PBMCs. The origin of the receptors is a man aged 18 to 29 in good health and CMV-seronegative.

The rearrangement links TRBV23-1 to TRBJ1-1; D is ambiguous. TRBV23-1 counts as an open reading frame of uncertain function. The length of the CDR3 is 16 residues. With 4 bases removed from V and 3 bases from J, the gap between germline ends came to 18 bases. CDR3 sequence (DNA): TGCGCCAGCAGTCGCCCAGGAGCGGACGGATACACTGAAGCTTTCTTT. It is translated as CASSRPGADGYTEAFF.

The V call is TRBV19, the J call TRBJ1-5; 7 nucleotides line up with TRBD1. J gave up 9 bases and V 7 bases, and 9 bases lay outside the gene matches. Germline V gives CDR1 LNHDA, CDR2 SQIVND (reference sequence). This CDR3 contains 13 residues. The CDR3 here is CASTMGQKRPQHF. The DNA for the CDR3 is TGTGCCAGTACTATGGGACAGAAGCGGCCCCAGCATTTT.

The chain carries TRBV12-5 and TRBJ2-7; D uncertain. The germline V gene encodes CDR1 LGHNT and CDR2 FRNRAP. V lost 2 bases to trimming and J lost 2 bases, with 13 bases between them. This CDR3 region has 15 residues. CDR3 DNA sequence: TGTGCTAGTGGTTTGATCGCGCATGAGGCCTACGAGCAGTACTTC. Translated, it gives CASGLIAHEAYEQYF.

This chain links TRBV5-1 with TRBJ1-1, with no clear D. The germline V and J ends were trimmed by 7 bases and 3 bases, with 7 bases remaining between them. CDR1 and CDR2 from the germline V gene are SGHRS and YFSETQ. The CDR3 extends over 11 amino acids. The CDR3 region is CASFSDTEAFF. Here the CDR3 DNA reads TGCGCCAGCTTCAGTGACACTGAAGCTTTCTTT.